A selection of T cell receptor beta chains follows, all from one sample in a study of blood T cell repertoires in COVID-19. The data were produced by immunoSEQ multiplex PCR, yet TCRdb's version contains in-frame clones alone and is incomplete. Of some 290,000 clones in the sample, 80% to 90% were seen once. The sample comprised peripheral blood. These receptors came from a woman aged 25 to 39 with COVID-19, enrolled during active disease. The CDR3 runs from the conserved cysteine through the conserved F or W. D genes are given only for firm matches. Only some rows state a clone size, as once, few, many or a class for expanded clones.

v_gene	d_gene	abundance	j_gene	len	CDR3nt	CDR3aa
TRBV2	-	few	TRBJ1-2	12	TGTGCCAGCAGTTGGGAGGAGGGTGGCTACACCTTC	CASSWEEGGYTF
TRBV28	TRBD2	-	TRBJ2-3	13	TGTGCCAGCTGGACGGGGGGGCCGGATACGCAGTATTTT	CASWTGGPDTQYF
TRBV29-1	-	once	TRBJ1-1	12	TGCAGCGTTGTTGGGGGGGCTTCTGAAGCTTTCTTT	CSVVGGASEAFF
TRBV5-1	TRBD1	few	TRBJ2-7	14	TGCGCCAGCAGCCCGGGACAGTTGACCTACGAGCAGTACTTC	CASSPGQLTYEQYF
TRBV6-5	TRBD1	-	TRBJ2-1	14	TGTGCCAGCATCCGGGACAGGGGGGACAATGAGCAGTTCTTC	CASIRDRGDNEQFF
TRBV11-1	TRBD2	-	TRBJ2-3	15	TGTGCCAGCCAAACTAGCGGGGGGCGCACAGATACGCAGTATTTT	CASQTSGGRTDTQYF
TRBV7-4	-	-	TRBJ1-1	8	TGTGCCAGTTTCAAAGCTTTCTTT	CASFKAFF
TRBV16	-	-	TRBJ2-2	15	TGTGCCAGCAGCCGACGACCCACAGGGCCCGGGGAGCTGTTTTTT	CASSRRPTGPGELFF
TRBV15	-	-	TRBJ1-1	13	TGTGCCACCGGCTGGAGGGGTAGCACTGAAGCTTTCTTT	CATGWRGSTEAFF
TRBV13	TRBD2	-	TRBJ2-1	17	TGTGCCAGCAGCTTAGAGGTCGGACTAGCGGAAGATAATGAGCAGTTCTTC	CASSLEVGLAEDNEQFF
TRBV3-1/TRBV3-2	-	-	TRBJ1-2	11	TGTGCCAGCAGCCAAGTCGGGGGCTACACCTTC	CASSQVGGYTF
TRBV5-1	-	-	TRBJ2-5	15	TGCGCCAGCAGCTTGGGTTCAGGGAATGGAGAGACCCAGTACTTC	CASSLGSGNGETQYF
TRBV4-1	-	-	TRBJ2-3	15	TGCGCCAGCAGATCCTGGGGCAGGGGCTTAAATACGCAGTATTTT	CASRSWGRGLNTQYF
TRBV5-4	TRBD1	-	TRBJ1-2	14	TGTGCCAGCAGCTTGCAGGGGGCTGGATATGGCTACACCTTC	CASSLQGAGYGYTF
TRBV28	TRBD1	-	TRBJ1-2	14	TGTGCCAGCAGTCAGGGACAGGGGGCGGACGGCTACACCTTC	CASSQGQGADGYTF
TRBV11-2	-	-	TRBJ1-1	14	TGTGCCAGCAGCTTAGGGGGCGAGAACACTGAAGCTTTCTTT	CASSLGGENTEAFF
TRBV10-3	-	-	TRBJ2-7	13	TGTGCCATCAGTGAAGAGGCCCCCTACGAGCAGTACTTC	CAISEEAPYEQYF
TRBV12-3/TRBV12-4	-	-	TRBJ2-1	13	TGTGCCAGCAGTTTAACCGGGGAAAATGAGCAGTTCTTC	CASSLTGENEQFF
TRBV24-1	-	-	TRBJ1-6	16	TGTGCCACCAGCCCCACAGGCCGCTCCTATAATTCACCCCTCCACTTT	CATSPTGRSYNSPLHF
TRBV9	-	-	TRBJ2-2	16	TGTGCCAGCAGCGTAGCTGTGGGGGGGCGCACCGGGGAGCTGTTTTTT	CASSVAVGGRTGELFF
TRBV18	TRBD1	-	TRBJ1-4	16	TGTGCCAGCTCACCATCCGGGACAGCAACTAATGAAAAACTGTTTTTT	CASSPSGTATNEKLFF
TRBV4-1	TRBD1	few	TRBJ1-3	13	TGCGCCAGCAGCTCGGACAGGGGGCACACCATATATTTT	CASSSDRGHTIYF
TRBV4-1	-	-	TRBJ1-6	16	TGCGCCAGCAGCCAAGAGTGGCAGATCTATAATTCACCCCTCCACTTT	CASSQEWQIYNSPLHF
TRBV7-8	-	-	TRBJ1-1	15	TGTGCCAGCAGCTCAAGTAGGGGCGCGGACACTGAAGCTTTCTTT	CASSSSRGADTEAFF
TRBV28	TRBD1	once	TRBJ2-7	14	TGTGCCAGCAGTCAGGGGGTCGTCTCCTACGAGCAGTACTTC	CASSQGVVSYEQYF
TRBV2	TRBD1	few	TRBJ1-1	14	TGTGCCAGCAGTCGACAGGGAATTGTATCCGAAGCTTTCTTT	CASSRQGIVSEAFF